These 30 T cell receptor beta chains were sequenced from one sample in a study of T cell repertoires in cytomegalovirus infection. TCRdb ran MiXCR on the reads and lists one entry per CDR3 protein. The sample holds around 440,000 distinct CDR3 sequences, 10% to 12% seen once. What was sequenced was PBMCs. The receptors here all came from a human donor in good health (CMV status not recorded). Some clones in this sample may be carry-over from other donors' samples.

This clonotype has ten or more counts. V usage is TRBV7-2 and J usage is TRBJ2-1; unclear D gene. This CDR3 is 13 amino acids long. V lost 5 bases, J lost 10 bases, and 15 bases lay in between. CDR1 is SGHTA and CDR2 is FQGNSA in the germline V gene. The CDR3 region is CASSTGLLREQFF. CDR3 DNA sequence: TGTGCCAGCAGCACGGGTCTCCTGAGGGAGCAGTTCTTC. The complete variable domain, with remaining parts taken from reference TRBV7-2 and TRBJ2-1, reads GAGVSQSPSNKVTEKGKDVELRCDPISGHTALYWYRQSLGQGLEFLIYFQGNSAPDKSGLPSDRFSAERTGGSVSTLTIQRTQQEDSAVYLCASSTGLLREQFFGPGTRLTVL.

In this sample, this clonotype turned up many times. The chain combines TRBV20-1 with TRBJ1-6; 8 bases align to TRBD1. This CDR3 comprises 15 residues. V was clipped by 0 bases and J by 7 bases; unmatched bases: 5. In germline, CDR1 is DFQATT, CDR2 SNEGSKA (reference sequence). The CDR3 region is CSARDPGGVNSPLHF. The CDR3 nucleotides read TGCAGTGCTAGAGATCCAGGGGGCGTAAATTCACCCCTCCACTTT.

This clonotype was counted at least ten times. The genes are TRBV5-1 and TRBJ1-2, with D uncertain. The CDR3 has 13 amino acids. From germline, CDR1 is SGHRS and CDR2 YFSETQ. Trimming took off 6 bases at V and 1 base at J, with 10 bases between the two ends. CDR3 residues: CASNEDGNYGYTF. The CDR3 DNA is TGCGCCAGCAACGAGGACGGTAACTATGGCTACACCTTC.

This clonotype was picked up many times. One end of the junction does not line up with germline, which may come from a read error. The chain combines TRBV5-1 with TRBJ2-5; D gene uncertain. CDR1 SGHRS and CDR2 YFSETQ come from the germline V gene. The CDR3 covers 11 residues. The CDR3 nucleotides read TGTGCCAGCAGCTTCCAAGAGACCCAGTACTTC. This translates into CASSFQETQYF.

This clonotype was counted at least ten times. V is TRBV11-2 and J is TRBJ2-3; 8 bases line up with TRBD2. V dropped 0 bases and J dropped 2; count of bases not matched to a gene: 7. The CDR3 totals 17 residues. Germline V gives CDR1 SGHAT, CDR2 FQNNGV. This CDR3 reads CASSLDPEREPTDTQYF. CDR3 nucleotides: TGTGCCAGCAGCTTAGATCCGGAGCGGGAGCCCACAGATACGCAGTATTTT.

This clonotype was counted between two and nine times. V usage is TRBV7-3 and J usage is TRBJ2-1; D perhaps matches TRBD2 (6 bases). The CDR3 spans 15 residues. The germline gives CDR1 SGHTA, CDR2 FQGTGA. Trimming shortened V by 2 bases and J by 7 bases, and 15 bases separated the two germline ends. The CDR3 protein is CASSLGGTRRNEQFF. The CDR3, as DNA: TGTGCCAGCAGCTTAGGAGGGACGCGTAGGAATGAGCAGTTCTTC.

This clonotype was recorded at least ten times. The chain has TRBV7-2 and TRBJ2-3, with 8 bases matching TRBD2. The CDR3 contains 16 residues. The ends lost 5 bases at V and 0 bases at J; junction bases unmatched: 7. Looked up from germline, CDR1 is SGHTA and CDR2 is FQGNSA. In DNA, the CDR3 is TGTGCCAGCAGCGGTCATAGCGGGACAAGCACAGATACGCAGTATTTT. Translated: CASSGHSGTSTDTQYF.

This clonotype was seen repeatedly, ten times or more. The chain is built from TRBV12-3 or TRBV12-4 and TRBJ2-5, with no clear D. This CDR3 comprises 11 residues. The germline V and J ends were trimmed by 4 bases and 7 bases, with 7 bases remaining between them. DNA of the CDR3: TGTGCCAGCAGTTCCTCCGTGACCCAGTACTTC. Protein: CASSSSVTQYF.

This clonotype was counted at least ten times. CDR3 residues: CSARVTGGSEKLFF. CDR3 sequence (DNA): TGCAGTGCTAGAGTGACAGGGGGCAGTGAAAAACTGTTTTTT. This chain uses TRBV20-1 with TRBJ1-4; 10 bases match TRBD1. This CDR3 is built from 14 residues. J was trimmed by 7 bases and V by 1 base; bases with no gene match: 3. Germline values: CDR1 DFQATT, CDR2 SNEGSKA (reference sequence).

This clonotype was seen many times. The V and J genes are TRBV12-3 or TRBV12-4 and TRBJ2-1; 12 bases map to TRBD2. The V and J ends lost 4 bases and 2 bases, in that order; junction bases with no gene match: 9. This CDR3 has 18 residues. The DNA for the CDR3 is TGTGCCAGCAGTTCCCTGACTAGCGGGAGACGCCCCTACAATGAGCAGTTCTTC. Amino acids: CASSSLTSGRRPYNEQFF.

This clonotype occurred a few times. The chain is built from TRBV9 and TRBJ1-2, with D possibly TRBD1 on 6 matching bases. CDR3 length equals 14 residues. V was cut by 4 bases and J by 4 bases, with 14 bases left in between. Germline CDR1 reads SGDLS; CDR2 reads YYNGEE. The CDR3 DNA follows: TGTGCCAGCAGCATAGGGGGGGGCGTCTATGGCTACACCTTC. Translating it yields CASSIGGGVYGYTF.

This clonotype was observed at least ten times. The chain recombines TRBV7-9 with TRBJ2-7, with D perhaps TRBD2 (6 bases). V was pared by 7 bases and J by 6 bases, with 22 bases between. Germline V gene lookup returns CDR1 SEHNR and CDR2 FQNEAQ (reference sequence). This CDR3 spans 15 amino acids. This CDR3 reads CASTSAGGKSGEQYF. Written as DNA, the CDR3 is TGTGCCAGCACCTCCGCTGGAGGGAAGTCGGGCGAGCAGTACTTC. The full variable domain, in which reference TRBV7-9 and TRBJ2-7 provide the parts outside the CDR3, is DTGVSQNPRHKITKRGQNVTFRCDPISEHNRLYWYRQTLGQGPEFLTYFQNEAQLEKSRLLSDRFSAERPKGSFSTLEIQRTEQGDSAMYLCASTSAGGKSGEQYFGPGTRLTVT.

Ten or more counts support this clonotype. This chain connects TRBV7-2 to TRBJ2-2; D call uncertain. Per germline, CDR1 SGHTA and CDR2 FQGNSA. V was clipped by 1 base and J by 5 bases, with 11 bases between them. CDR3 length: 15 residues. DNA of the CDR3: TGTGCCAGCAGCTTAGTGGGTCCTGTTACCGGGGAGCTGTTTTTT. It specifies CASSLVGPVTGELFF.

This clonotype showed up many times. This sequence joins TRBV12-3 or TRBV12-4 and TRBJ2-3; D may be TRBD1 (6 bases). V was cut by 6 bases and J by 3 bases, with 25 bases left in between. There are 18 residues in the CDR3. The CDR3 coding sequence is TGTGCCAGCAGGCGTCATCCGGGACACTCCACAGGGACAGATACGCAGTATTTT. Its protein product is CASRRHPGHSTGTDTQYF.

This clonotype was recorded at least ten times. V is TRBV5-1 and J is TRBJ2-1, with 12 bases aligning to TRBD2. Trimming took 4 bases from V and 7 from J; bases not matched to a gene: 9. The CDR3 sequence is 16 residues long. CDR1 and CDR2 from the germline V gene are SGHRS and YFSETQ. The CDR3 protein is CASSQMTSGSHNEQFF. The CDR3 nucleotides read TGCGCCAGCAGCCAAATGACTAGCGGGAGTCATAATGAGCAGTTCTTC.

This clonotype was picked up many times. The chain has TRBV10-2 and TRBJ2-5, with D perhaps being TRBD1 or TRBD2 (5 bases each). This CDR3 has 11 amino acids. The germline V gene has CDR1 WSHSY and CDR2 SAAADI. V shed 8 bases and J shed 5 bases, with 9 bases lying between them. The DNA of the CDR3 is TGCGCCAGCTTGAGGGGTGAGACCCAGTACTTC. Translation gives CASLRGETQYF.

This CDR3 is CATSLSYSYTF. As DNA, the CDR3 is TGTGCCACCTCCCTCTCTTATAGCTACACCTTC. This sequence joins TRBV28 and TRBJ1-2; D is undetermined. Trimming took 10 bases from V and 9 from J, leaving 15 bases between them. The CDR3 sequence is 11 residues long. CDR1 and CDR2 from the germline V gene are MDHEN and SYDVKM.

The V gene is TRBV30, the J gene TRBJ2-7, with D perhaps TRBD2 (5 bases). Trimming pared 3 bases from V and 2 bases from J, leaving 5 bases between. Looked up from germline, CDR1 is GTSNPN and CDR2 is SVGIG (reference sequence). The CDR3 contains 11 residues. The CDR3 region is CAWSGTYEQYF. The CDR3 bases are TGTGCCTGGAGCGGGACCTACGAGCAGTACTTC.

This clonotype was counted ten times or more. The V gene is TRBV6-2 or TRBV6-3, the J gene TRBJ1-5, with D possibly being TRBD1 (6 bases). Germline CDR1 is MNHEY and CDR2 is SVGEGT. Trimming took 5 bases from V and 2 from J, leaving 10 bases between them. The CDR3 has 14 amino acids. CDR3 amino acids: CASSRTVRNQPQHF. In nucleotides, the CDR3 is TGTGCCAGCAGTCGGACAGTTCGCAATCAGCCCCAGCATTTT.

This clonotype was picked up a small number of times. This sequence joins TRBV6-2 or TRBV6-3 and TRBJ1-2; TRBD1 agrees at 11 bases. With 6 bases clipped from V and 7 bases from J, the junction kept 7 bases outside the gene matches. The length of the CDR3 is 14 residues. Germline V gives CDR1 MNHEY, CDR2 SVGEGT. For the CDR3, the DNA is TGTGCCAGCAGATCGGGACAGGGGGTCGGTGGCTACACCTTC. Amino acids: CASRSGQGVGGYTF.

The CDR3 protein is CASSEGGGTYNEQFF. The CDR3 nucleotides are TGTGCCAGCAGCGAAGGCGGGGGGACCTACAATGAGCAGTTCTTC. The gene calls are TRBV11-3 and TRBJ2-1; 8 bases are shared with TRBD2. This CDR3 is built from 15 residues. Germline V CDR1 and CDR2: SGHNT, YENEEA. V lost 5 bases, J lost 2 bases, and 5 bases stayed unmatched. Using reference TRBV11-3 and TRBJ2-1 for the parts outside the CDR3, the full variable domain is EAGVVQSPRYKIIEKKQPVAFWCNPISGHNTLYWYLQNLGQGPELLIRYENEEAVDDSQLPKDRFSAERLKGVDSTLKIQPAELGDSAVYLCASSEGGGTYNEQFFGPGTRLTVL.

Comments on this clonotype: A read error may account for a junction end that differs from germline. As DNA, the CDR3 is TGCGCCAGCAGCTCCGATTTTCCCGGCCCGGGGGGACGGCGCTTC. This sequence encodes CASSSDFPGPGGRRF. The chain is built from TRBV5-1 and TRBJ2-5; TRBD2 agrees at 7 bases. CDR3 length: 15 amino acids. Germline V CDR1 and CDR2: SGHRS, YFSETQ.

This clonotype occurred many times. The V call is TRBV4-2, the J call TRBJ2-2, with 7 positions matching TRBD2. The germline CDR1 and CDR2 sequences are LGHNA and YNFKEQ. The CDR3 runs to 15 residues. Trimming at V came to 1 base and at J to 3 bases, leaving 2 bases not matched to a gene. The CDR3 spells CASSQAAGDTGELFF. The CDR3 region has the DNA TGTGCCAGCAGCCAAGCCGCGGGGGACACCGGGGAGCTGTTTTTT.

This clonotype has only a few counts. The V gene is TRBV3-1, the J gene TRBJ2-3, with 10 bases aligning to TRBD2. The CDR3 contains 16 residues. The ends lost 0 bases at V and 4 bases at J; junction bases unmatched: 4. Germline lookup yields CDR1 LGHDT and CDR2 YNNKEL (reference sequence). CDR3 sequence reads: CASSQEPSGRPDTQYF. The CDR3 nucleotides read TGTGCCAGCAGCCAAGAGCCTAGCGGGAGACCAGATACGCAGTATTTT.

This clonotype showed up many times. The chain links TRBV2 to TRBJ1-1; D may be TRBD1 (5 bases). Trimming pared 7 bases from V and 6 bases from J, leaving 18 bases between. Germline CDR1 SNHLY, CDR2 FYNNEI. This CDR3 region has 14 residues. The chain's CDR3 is CASIRKKGWPEAFF. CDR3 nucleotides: TGTGCCAGCATTCGAAAGAAGGGGTGGCCTGAAGCTTTCTTT. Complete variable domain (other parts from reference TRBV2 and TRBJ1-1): EPEVTQTPSHQVTQMGQEVILRCVPISNHLYFYWYRQILGQKVEFLVSFYNNEISEKSEIFDDQFSVERPDGSNFTLKIRSTKLEDSAMYFCASIRKKGWPEAFFGQGTRLTVV.

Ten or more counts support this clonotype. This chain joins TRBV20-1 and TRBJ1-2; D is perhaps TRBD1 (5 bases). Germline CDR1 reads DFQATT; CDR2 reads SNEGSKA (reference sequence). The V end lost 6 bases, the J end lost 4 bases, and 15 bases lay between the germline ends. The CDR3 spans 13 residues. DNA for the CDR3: TGCAGTGCCCCTTGGGGGGAAGGCTATGGCTACACCTTC. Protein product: CSAPWGEGYGYTF.

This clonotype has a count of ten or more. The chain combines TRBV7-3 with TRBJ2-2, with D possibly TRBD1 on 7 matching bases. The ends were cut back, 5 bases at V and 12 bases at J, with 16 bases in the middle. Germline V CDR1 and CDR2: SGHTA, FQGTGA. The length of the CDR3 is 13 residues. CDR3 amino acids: CASSPKTGRKLFF. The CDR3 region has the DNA TGTGCCAGCAGCCCCAAGACAGGGAGGAAGCTGTTTTTT.

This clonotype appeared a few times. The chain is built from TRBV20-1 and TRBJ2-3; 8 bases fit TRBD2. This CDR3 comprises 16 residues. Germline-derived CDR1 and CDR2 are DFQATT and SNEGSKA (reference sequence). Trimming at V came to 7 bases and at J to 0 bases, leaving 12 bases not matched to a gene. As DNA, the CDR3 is TGCAGTGGACTGTGGAGGCGGGGGGCGAGCACAGATACGCAGTATTTT. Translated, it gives CSGLWRRGASTDTQYF.

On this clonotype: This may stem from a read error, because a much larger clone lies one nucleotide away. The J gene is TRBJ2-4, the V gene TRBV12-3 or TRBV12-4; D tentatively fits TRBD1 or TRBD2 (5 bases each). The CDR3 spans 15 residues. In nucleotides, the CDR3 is TGTGTCAGCAGTTTGGGCAGGGAGACAAAAAACATTCAGTACTTC. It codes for CVSSLGRETKNIQYF.

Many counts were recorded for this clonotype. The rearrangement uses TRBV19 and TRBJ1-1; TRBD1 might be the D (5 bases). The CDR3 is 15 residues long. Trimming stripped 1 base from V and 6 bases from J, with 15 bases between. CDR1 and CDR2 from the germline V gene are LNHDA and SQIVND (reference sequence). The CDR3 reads CASSIGRGVVAEAFF. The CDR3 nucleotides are TGTGCCAGTAGTATAGGTCGGGGGGTGGTCGCTGAAGCTTTCTTT.